The rows below give T cell receptor beta chains drawn from one sample of a study of technical replicates of blood from a few donors. The repertoire was sequenced with immunoSEQ multiplex PCR; TCRdb's copy has only in-frame clones and lacks some. The repertoire holds more than 75,000 clones, with approximately 96% as singletons. The source material was T cells isolated from PBMCs. The source of these receptors is a human donor in good health. The CDR3 runs from the conserved cysteine through the conserved F or W. Each record gives: V gene, D gene, J gene, clone size, CDR3 DNA, CDR3 protein. D genes are given only for firm matches. Not all rows give a size; the values are once, few, many and, for expanded clones, a class.

TRBV6-1	.	TRBJ2-2	.	TGTGCTTATGAGCCCTTTAACACCGGGGAGCTGTTTTTT	CAYEPFNTGELFF
TRBV7-8	TRBD1	TRBJ2-5	.	TGTGCCAGCAGCTTAACCGGGACAGGGGCGGAGACCCAGTACTTC	CASSLTGTGAETQYF
TRBV7-6	TRBD2	TRBJ2-2	.	TGTGCCAGCAGCTTAGCGCTAGCGGGAGGGCCTACCGGGGAGCTGTTTTTT	CASSLALAGGPTGELFF
TRBV27	.	TRBJ1-4	.	TGTGCCAGCAGTTTCTATGGGGGCTCTAATGAAAAACTGTTTTTT	CASSFYGGSNEKLFF
TRBV7-8	.	TRBJ1-3	.	TGTGCCAGCAGCTTAGGGGCCTTGAGCTCTGGAAACACCATATATTTT	CASSLGALSSGNTIYF
TRBV27	.	TRBJ1-1	.	TGTGCCAGCAGTTTACAGTGGAACACTGAAGCTTTCTTT	CASSLQWNTEAFF
TRBV5-6	.	TRBJ2-7	.	TGTGCCAGCAGCTTGGCAGGGTCCTCTTGGGTCGAGCAGTACTTC	CASSLAGSSWVEQYF
TRBV5-6	TRBD2	TRBJ2-7	.	TGTGCCAGCAGCTTGGAGGCTAGCGGGATTTACGAGCAGTACTTC	CASSLEASGIYEQYF
TRBV7-9	.	TRBJ2-3	.	TGTGCCAGCAGCTTAGACGGGGTCGGCACAGATACGCAGTATTTT	CASSLDGVGTDTQYF
TRBV5-5	TRBD1	TRBJ2-1	.	TGTGCCAGCAGCGTCCGGGACAGGGATTACAATGAGCAGTTCTTC	CASSVRDRDYNEQFF
TRBV2	.	TRBJ1-2	.	TGTGCCAGCAGCATCGCCGGGACAAGCCTCTATGGCTACACCTTC	CASSIAGTSLYGYTF
TRBV18	TRBD2	TRBJ2-3	.	TGTGCCAGCTCACCGGAAGGACTAGCGGGGATCCTCTACACAGATACGCAGTATTTT	CASSPEGLAGILYTDTQYF
TRBV6-6	TRBD1	TRBJ1-1	.	TGTGCCAGCAGTATTGGGACAGGGAACACTGAAGCTTTCTTT	CASSIGTGNTEAFF
TRBV13	.	TRBJ2-7	.	TGTGCCAGCAGCCCACTTACGGGGTTCCACGAGCAGTACTTC	CASSPLTGFHEQYF
TRBV5-8	TRBD1	TRBJ2-3	.	TGTGCCAGCAGCCCCCGGAGGACAGGTGACACAGATACGCAGTATTTT	CASSPRRTGDTDTQYF
TRBV5-1	TRBD1	TRBJ1-1	.	TGCGCCAGCAGCTCGGGCTGGGACAGCCTGAACACTGAAGCTTTCTTT	CASSSGWDSLNTEAFF
TRBV25-1	.	TRBJ1-1	.	TGTGCCAGCAGTGAGGCCCGATTGAACACTGAAGCTTTCTTT	CASSEARLNTEAFF
TRBV28	.	TRBJ1-1	.	TGTGCCAGCAGTAAACTTCAGAGGCCTCTTGAAGCTTTCTTT	CASSKLQRPLEAFF
TRBV5-1	.	TRBJ1-1	.	TGCGCCAGCAGCTTGGCCCCCGGTCAAACTGAAGCTTTCTTT	CASSLAPGQTEAFF
TRBV28	.	TRBJ1-1	.	TGTGCCAGCAGGTCTATGAACACTGAAGCTTTCTTT	CASRSMNTEAFF
TRBV19	TRBD1	TRBJ2-7	.	TGTGCCAGTAGTACCCCGGGACAGGCCTACGAGCAGTACTTC	CASSTPGQAYEQYF
TRBV30	TRBD2	TRBJ2-7	.	TGTGCCTGGAGTAGTGGGCTAGCGGGCCTCTACGAGCAGTACTTC	CAWSSGLAGLYEQYF
TRBV5-6	TRBD1	TRBJ2-1	.	TGTGCCAGCAGCTTAGGACAGGTGAGGGATGAGCAGTTCTTC	CASSLGQVRDEQFF
TRBV4-2	TRBD1	TRBJ1-2	.	TGTGCCAGCAGCCAAGGTGGAGGGGGCACGGAAGACTACACCTTC	CASSQGGGGTEDYTF
TRBV7-9	.	TRBJ2-2	.	TGTGCCAGCAGCACCGGGTGGGGGCGGTCGACGAACACCGGGGAGCTGTTTTTT	CASSTGWGRSTNTGELFF
TRBV11-3	.	TRBJ1-2	.	TGTGCCAGCAGTTCTTGGTCGACAGGAGCTATCAACTATGGCTACACCTTC	CASSSWSTGAINYGYTF
TRBV6-1	TRBD1	TRBJ2-2	.	TGTGCCAGCAGTGCGGGACAGGGGTCCGGCGGGGAGCTGTTTTTT	CASSAGQGSGGELFF
TRBV19	TRBD1	TRBJ2-1	.	TGTGCCAGTACTCCGGGACAGAAATACAATGAGCAGTTCTTC	CASTPGQKYNEQFF
TRBV6-1	.	TRBJ1-2	.	TGTGCCAGCACGGTCAGGGATAGCTATGGCTACACCTTC	CASTVRDSYGYTF
TRBV12-5	TRBD2	TRBJ2-1	.	TGTGCTAGTGGTTTGGACAAGACTAGCGGGGCTGTCGATGAGCAGTTCTTC	CASGLDKTSGAVDEQFF
TRBV11-3	.	TRBJ2-1	.	TGTGCCAGCAGCCCATCAGGGACAAGCTCCTACAATGAGCAGTTCTTC	CASSPSGTSSYNEQFF
TRBV28	.	TRBJ1-5	.	TGTGCCAGCAGTTTTATCCAGGGTGCCGGCAATCAGCCCCAGCATTTT	CASSFIQGAGNQPQHF
TRBV5-1	.	TRBJ2-5	.	TGCGCCAGCAGTCTAGGACTATTAGTACCAGAGACCCAGTACTTC	CASSLGLLVPETQYF
TRBV11-3	TRBD2	TRBJ2-7	.	TGTGCCAGCAGCTTAGATAGCGGGAGGCCCTACGAGCAGTACTTC	CASSLDSGRPYEQYF
TRBV2	.	TRBJ1-2	.	TGTGCCAGCAGTGAAAATGGAGCTAACTATGGCTACACCTTC	CASSENGANYGYTF
TRBV29-1	.	TRBJ1-1	.	TGCAACGTGGCAGAAAACATGAACACTGAAGCTTTCTTT	CNVAENMNTEAFF
TRBV28	TRBD1	TRBJ1-5	few	TGTGCCAGCATGAAGGACAGGGGAGGAGGTCAGCCCCAGCATTTT	CASMKDRGGGQPQHF